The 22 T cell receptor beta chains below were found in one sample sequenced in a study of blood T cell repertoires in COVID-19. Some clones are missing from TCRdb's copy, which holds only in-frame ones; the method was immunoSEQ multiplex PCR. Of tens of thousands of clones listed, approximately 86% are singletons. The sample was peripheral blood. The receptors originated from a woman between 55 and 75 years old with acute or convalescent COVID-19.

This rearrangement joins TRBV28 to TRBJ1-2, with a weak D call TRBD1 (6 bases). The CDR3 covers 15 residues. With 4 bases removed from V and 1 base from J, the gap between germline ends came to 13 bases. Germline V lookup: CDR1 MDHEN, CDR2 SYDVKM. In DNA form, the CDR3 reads TGTGCCAGCAGTTCGCGGACAGAAATTAACTATGGCTACACCTTC. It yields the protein CASSSRTEINYGYTF.

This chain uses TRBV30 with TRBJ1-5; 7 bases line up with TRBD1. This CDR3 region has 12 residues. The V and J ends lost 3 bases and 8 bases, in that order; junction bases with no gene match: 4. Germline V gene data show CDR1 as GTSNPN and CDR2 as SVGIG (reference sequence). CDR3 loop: CAWRTGKEPQHF. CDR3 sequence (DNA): TGTGCCTGGAGGACAGGGAAGGAGCCCCAGCATTTT.

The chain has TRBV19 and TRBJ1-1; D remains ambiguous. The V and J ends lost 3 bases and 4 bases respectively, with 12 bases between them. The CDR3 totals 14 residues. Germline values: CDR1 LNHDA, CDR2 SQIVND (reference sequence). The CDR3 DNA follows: TGTGCCAGTAGTATGACCGGGAAAGGCACTGAAGCTTTCTTT. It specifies CASSMTGKGTEAFF.

CDR3 in amino acids: CATTGAVNEKLFF. The CDR3 bases are TGTGCCACAACAGGGGCGGTTAATGAAAAACTGTTTTTT. The J gene is TRBJ1-4, the V gene TRBV6-5; 7 bases are a match to TRBD1. With V trimmed by 10 bases and J by 4 bases, 6 bases remained unmatched. The CDR3 runs 13 residues. CDR1 and CDR2 (germline): MNHEY, SVGAGI.

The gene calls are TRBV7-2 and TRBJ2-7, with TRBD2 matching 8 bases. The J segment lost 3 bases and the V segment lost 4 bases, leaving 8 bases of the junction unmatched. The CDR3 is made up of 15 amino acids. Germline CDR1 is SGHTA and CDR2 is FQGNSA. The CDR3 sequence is CASSSPGRGVYEQYF. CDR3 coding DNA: TGTGCCAGCAGCTCCCCCGGGCGGGGGGTCTACGAGCAGTACTTC.

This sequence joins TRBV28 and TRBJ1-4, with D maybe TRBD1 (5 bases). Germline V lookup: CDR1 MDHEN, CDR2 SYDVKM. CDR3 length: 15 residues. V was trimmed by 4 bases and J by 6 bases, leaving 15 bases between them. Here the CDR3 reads CASSWLTVGDEKLFF. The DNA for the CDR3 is TGTGCCAGCAGTTGGTTGACGGTAGGGGATGAAAAACTGTTTTTT.

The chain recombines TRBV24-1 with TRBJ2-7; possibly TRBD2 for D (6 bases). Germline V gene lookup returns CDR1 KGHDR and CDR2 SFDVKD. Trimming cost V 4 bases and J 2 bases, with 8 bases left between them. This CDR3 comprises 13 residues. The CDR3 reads CATSETGAYEQYF. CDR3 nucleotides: TGTGCCACCAGTGAAACGGGGGCCTACGAGCAGTACTTC.

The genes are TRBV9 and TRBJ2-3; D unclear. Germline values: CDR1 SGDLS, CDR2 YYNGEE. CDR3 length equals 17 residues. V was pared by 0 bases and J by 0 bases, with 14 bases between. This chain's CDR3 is CASSVAAGKASTDTQYF. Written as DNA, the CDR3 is TGTGCCAGCAGCGTAGCGGCAGGAAAGGCTAGCACAGATACGCAGTATTTT.

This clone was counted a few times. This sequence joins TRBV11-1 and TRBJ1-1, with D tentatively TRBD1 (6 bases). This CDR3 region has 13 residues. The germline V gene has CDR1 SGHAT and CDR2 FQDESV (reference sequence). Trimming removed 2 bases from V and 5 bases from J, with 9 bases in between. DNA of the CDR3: TGTGCCAGCAGCTTATACAGGGAAACTGAAGCTTTCTTT. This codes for CASSLYRETEAFF.

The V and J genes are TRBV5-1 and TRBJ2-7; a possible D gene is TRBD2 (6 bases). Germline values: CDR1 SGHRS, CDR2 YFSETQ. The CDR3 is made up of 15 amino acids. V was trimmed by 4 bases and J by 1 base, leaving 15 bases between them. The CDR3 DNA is TGCGCCAGCAGCCCCACGGTCGGGACTTCCTACGAGCAGTACTTC. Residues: CASSPTVGTSYEQYF.

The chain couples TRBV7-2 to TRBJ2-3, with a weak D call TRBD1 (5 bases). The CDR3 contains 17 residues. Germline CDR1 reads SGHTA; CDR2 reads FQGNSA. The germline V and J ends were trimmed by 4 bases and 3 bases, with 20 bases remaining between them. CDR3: CASSYPYLGRATDTQYF. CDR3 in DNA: TGTGCCAGCAGCTATCCCTACCTGGGGCGCGCAACAGATACGCAGTATTTT.

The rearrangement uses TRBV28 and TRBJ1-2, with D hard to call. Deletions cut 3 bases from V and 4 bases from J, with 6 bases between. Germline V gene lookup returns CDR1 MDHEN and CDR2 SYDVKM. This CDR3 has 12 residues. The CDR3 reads CASSFGGYGYTF. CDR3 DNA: TGTGCCAGCAGTTTCGGCGGCTATGGCTACACCTTC.

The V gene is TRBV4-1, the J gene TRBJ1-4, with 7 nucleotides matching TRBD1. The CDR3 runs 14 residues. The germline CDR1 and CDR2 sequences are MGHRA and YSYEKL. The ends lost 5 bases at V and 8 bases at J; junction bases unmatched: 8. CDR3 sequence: CASSFGQVEEKLFF. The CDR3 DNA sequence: TGCGCCAGCAGCTTCGGACAGGTGGAGGAAAAACTGTTTTTT.

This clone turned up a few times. CDR3 protein: CASSYGDAGTEAFF. In DNA, the CDR3 is TGTGCCAGCAGTTATGGCGACGCGGGCACTGAAGCTTTCTTT. This chain joins TRBV6-6 and TRBJ1-1; D gene unclear. Trimming took off 3 bases at V and 4 bases at J, with 12 bases between the two ends. The V gene's germline CDR1 is MNHNY and CDR2 SVGAGI (reference sequence). The CDR3 consists of 14 residues.

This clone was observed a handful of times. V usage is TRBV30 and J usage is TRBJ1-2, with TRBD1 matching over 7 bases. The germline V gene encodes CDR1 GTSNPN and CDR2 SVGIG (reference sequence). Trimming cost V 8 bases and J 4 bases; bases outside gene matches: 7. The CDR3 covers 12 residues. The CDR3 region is CAGKTGTYGYTF. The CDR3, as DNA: TGTGCCGGCAAGACAGGGACCTATGGCTACACCTTC.

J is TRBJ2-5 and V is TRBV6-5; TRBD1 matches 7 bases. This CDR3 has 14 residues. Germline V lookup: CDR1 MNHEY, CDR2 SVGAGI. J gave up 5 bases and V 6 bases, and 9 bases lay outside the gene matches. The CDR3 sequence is CASSPGPTGETQYF. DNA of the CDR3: TGTGCCAGCAGCCCGGGACCGACAGGGGAGACCCAGTACTTC.

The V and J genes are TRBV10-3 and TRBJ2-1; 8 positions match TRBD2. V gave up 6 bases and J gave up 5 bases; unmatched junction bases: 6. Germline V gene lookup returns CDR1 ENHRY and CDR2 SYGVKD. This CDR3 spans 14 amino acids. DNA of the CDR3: TGTGCCATCAGGGGGACTAGGGGCGACAATGAGCAGTTCTTC. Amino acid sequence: CAIRGTRGDNEQFF.

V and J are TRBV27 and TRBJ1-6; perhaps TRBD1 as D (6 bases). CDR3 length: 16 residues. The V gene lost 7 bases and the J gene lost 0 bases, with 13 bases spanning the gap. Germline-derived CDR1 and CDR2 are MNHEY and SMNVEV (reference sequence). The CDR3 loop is CASKRDTGSYNSPLHF. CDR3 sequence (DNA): TGTGCCAGCAAGCGGGACACCGGCTCCTATAATTCACCCCTCCACTTT.

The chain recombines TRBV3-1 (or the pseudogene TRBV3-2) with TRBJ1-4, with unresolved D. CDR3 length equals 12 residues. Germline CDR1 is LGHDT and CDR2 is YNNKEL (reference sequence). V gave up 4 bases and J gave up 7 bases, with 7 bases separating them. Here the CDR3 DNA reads TGTGCCAGCAGCCCCCTAGGTGAAAAACTGTTTTTT. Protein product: CASSPLGEKLFF.

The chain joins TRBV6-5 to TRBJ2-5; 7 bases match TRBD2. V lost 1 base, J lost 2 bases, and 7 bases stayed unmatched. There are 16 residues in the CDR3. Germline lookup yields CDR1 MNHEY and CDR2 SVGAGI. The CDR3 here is CASSYLGLAEQETQYF. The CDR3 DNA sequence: TGTGCCAGCAGTTACTTAGGGCTAGCGGAACAAGAGACCCAGTACTTC.

The CDR3 reads CASSLNGGAAADTQYF. CDR3 nucleotide sequence: TGTGCCAGCAGCTTAAACGGGGGGGCGGCCGCAGATACGCAGTATTTT. The rearrangement uses TRBV7-2 and TRBJ2-3, with 8 bases that match TRBD2. The CDR3 has 16 residues. The junction had 8 bases not matched to a gene; V was cut back by 2 bases and J by 4 bases. The germline gives CDR1 SGHTA, CDR2 FQGNSA.

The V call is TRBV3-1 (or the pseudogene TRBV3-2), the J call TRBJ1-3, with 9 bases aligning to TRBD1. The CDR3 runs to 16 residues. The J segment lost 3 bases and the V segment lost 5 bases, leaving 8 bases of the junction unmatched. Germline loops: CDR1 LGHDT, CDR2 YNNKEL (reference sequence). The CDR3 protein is CASSGPGTGFGNTIYF. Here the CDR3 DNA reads TGTGCCAGCAGCGGACCCGGGACAGGGTTTGGAAACACCATATATTTT.